The clone carrying this T cell receptor beta chain appeared many times. This sample is drawn from a study of patients and donors after allogeneic stem cell transplantation. From the RT-PCR reads, TCRdb called clonotypes with MiXCR, one entry per CDR3 protein. The sample has almost 90,000 distinct CDR3 sequences, roughly 5.2% seen once; the top ten hold 2.5% to 3%. CDR1 is DFQATT and CDR2 is SNEGSKA in the germline V gene (reference sequence). This CDR3 comprises 15 residues. Losses at the gene ends were 5 bases for V and 5 bases for J; bases not matched to a gene: 12. This chain links TRBV20-1 with TRBJ2-5; 9 bases match TRBD2. The material sequenced was blood, either unsorted or a sorted T cell fraction (not recorded which). The receptor was isolated from a human donor who was either an allogeneic HSCT recipient or a stem cell or donor lymphocyte infusion donor (not recorded which). It is not recorded whose cells these are; they may come from a transplant donor. The CDR3 spells CSAGDSGGLGETQYF. The CDR3 DNA reads TGCAGTGCTGGGGATAGCGGGGGACTGGGGGAGACCCAGTACTTC.